This passage covers 18 T cell receptor beta chains from one sample sequenced in a study of blood T cell repertoires in COVID-19. Measured with immunoSEQ multiplex PCR; TCRdb has only the in-frame clones, and not every one. The data show over 250,000 clones, about four fifths seen once. The sequencing input was peripheral blood. These receptors all come from a woman in her 50s who had recovered from COVID-19.

This clone was seen once. The rearrangement links TRBV4-3 to TRBJ2-7, with a weak D call TRBD1 (5 bases). Germline CDR1 LGHNA, CDR2 YSLEER. Trimming shortened V by 0 bases and J by 6 bases, and 12 bases separated the two germline ends. The CDR3 contains 14 residues. The CDR3 nucleotides are TGCGCCAGCAGCCAAGATCGGCAGGGCCGCGAGCAGTACTTC. It encodes CASSQDRQGREQYF.

The V and J genes are TRBV1 and TRBJ2-7; TRBD1 is taken as the D call from the table, unchecked against the DNA. TRBV1 is a pseudogene. CDR3 length equals 15 residues. The CDR3 protein is CTSSQGGHRSYEQYF. The CDR3, as DNA: TGCACCAGCAGCCAAGGTGGACATCGCTCCTACGAGCAGTACTTC.

This chain connects TRBV13 to TRBJ1-3; D is uncertain. The CDR3 contains 16 residues. Germline CDR1 PRHDT, CDR2 FYEKMQ (reference sequence). The V gene lost 0 bases and the J gene lost 1 base, with 10 bases spanning the gap. The CDR3 spells CASSLGREVSGNTIYF. DNA for the CDR3: TGTGCCAGCAGCTTAGGGAGGGAAGTTTCTGGAAACACCATATATTTT.

Here the CDR3 reads CASSRQGDNSPLHF. CDR3 nucleotide sequence: TGTGCCAGCAGTCGACAGGGGGATAATTCACCCCTCCACTTT. The chain employs TRBV6-2 or TRBV6-3 and TRBJ1-6; 9 bases match TRBD1. This CDR3 comprises 14 residues. J lost 5 bases, V lost 5 bases, and 1 base had no gene match. The germline V gene has CDR1 MNHEY and CDR2 SVGEGT.

In DNA form, the CDR3 reads TGTGCCAGCACCCTTGGAGGACCGCTAATGAACACTGAAGCTTTCTTT. Protein product: CASTLGGPLMNTEAFF. V is TRBV5-5 and J is TRBJ1-1; no reliable D call. This CDR3 contains 16 residues. Deletions cut 6 bases from V and 0 bases from J, with 18 bases between. Germline V gene lookup returns CDR1 SGHKS and CDR2 YYEKEE (reference sequence). The full variable domain, in which reference TRBV5-5 and TRBJ1-1 provide the parts outside the CDR3, is DAGVTQSPTHLIKTRGQQVTLRCSPISGHKSVSWYQQVLGQGPQFIFQYYEKEERGRGNFPDRFSARQFPNYSSELNVNALLLGDSALYLCASTLGGPLMNTEAFFGQGTRLTVV.

The V call is TRBV9, the J call TRBJ2-3; 8 bases are shared with TRBD1. CDR3 length: 14 amino acids. The trim removed 1 base at V and 3 bases at J, leaving 1 base unmatched. Germline-derived CDR1 and CDR2 are SGDLS and YYNGEE. The CDR3 spells CASSVRQGTDTQYF. The CDR3 DNA reads as TGTGCCAGCAGCGTACGACAGGGGACAGATACGCAGTATTTT. The full variable domain, completed using reference TRBV9 and TRBJ2-3, is DSGVTQTPKHLITATGQRVTLRCSPRSGDLSVYWYQQSLDQGLQFLIQYYNGEERAKGNILERFSAQQFPDLHSELNLSSLELGDSALYFCASSVRQGTDTQYFGPGTRLTVL.

The sample holds one count of this clone. The V gene is TRBV5-1, the J gene TRBJ1-3; 8 bases match TRBD1. Germline-derived CDR1 and CDR2 are SGHRS and YFSETQ. V shed 0 bases and J 1 base; nucleotides not matched to a gene: 3. The CDR3 length is 16 residues. The CDR3 region has the DNA TGCGCCAGCAGCTTGGTGCAGGGGGCATCTGGAAACACCATATATTTT. This codes for CASSLVQGASGNTIYF.

Only one count was recorded for this clone. The V and J genes are TRBV24-1 and TRBJ2-3; 10 nucleotides match TRBD2. The junction had 9 bases not matched to a gene; V was cut back by 3 bases and J by 4 bases. This CDR3 comprises 17 residues. Germline CDR1 reads KGHDR; CDR2 reads SFDVKD. The CDR3 sequence: CATSDMGTSGVADTQYF. Written as DNA, the CDR3 is TGTGCCACCAGTGATATGGGAACTAGCGGGGTCGCAGATACGCAGTATTTT.

The chain couples TRBV5-1 to TRBJ1-1; possibly TRBD1 for D (5 bases). CDR1 is SGHRS, CDR2 YFSETQ, per germline. The CDR3 consists of 15 residues. The ends were cut back, 3 bases at V and 1 base at J, with 13 bases in the middle. CDR3 DNA sequence: TGCGCCAGCAGCTACCTCGCGGGGGGGAACACTGAAGCTTTCTTT. This gives the protein CASSYLAGGNTEAFF.

The gene calls are TRBV20-1 and TRBJ1-1, with 7 positions matching TRBD1. Germline V gene data show CDR1 as DFQATT and CDR2 as SNEGSKA (reference sequence). The CDR3 has 11 residues. CDR3 bases: TGCAATATCACAGGGGACACTGAAGCTTTCTTT. This encodes CNITGDTEAFF.

The chain carries TRBV2 and TRBJ1-1, with D hard to call. The CDR3 runs 15 residues. Trimming took 4 bases from V and 3 from J, leaving 15 bases between them. Germline-derived CDR1 and CDR2 are SNHLY and FYNNEI. CDR3 coding DNA: TGTGCCAGCAGTGTAAAGCGGCGTAAGGACACTGAAGCTTTCTTT. Its protein is CASSVKRRKDTEAFF.

This clone was observed at least ten times. V usage is TRBV27 and J usage is TRBJ1-2, with a possible D match to TRBD1 (6 bases). V lost 6 bases and J 5 bases, leaving 13 bases between the germline ends. CDR1 is MNHEY, CDR2 SMNVEV, per germline (reference sequence). CDR3 length: 13 amino acids. As DNA, the CDR3 is TGTGCCAGCAGACTCCGGGACACGTATGGCTACACCTTC. Translation gives CASRLRDTYGYTF.

A word on this clone: Germline is not matched at one junction end, which may reflect a read error. The chain joins TRBV24-1 to TRBJ2-2; 7 nucleotides match TRBD1. The CDR3 sequence is 14 residues long. CDR1 is KGHDR and CDR2 is SFDVKD in the germline V gene. The CDR3 region is CATSETGITGELFF. CDR3 coding DNA: TGTGCCACTAGTGAGACAGGGATCACCGGGGAGCTGTTTTTT.

This sequence joins TRBV12-5 and TRBJ2-2; TRBD1 matches at 7 bases. CDR1 is LGHNT and CDR2 is FRNRAP in the germline V gene. The CDR3 runs 15 residues. Trimming removed 5 bases from V and 5 bases from J; junction bases left unmatched: 8. CDR3 sequence: CASGPDRVKTGELFF. Written as DNA, the CDR3 is TGTGCTAGTGGTCCCGACAGGGTTAAGACCGGGGAGCTGTTTTTT.

The chain employs TRBV28 and TRBJ2-7; 10 positions agree with TRBD1. CDR3 length: 15 amino acids. With 8 bases clipped from V and 4 bases from J, the junction kept 11 bases outside the gene matches. Germline V CDR1 and CDR2: MDHEN, SYDVKM. Here the CDR3 reads CASGGPGDRGYEQYF. As DNA, the CDR3 is TGTGCCAGCGGTGGCCCGGGGGACAGGGGTTACGAGCAGTACTTC.

Only one count was recorded for this clone. The chain recombines TRBV24-1 with TRBJ2-2; TRBD1 matches 9 bases. V gave up 0 bases and J gave up 7 bases; unmatched junction bases: 5. Germline V gives CDR1 KGHDR, CDR2 SFDVKD. The CDR3 runs to 16 residues. CDR3 sequence (DNA): TGTGCCACCAGTGATTTGACAGGGGGCGCTTACGGGGAGCTGTTTTTT. Amino acid sequence: CATSDLTGGAYGELFF.

The rearrangement links TRBV5-1 to TRBJ2-3; 8 nucleotides align to TRBD2. There are 16 residues in the CDR3. The germline CDR1 and CDR2 sequences are SGHRS and YFSETQ. V gave up 4 bases and J gave up 4 bases; unmatched junction bases: 11. The CDR3 spells CASSPIAGGPPDTQYF. The CDR3 DNA is TGCGCCAGCAGCCCGATCGCGGGGGGCCCGCCAGATACGCAGTATTTT.

The chain recombines TRBV3-1 (or the pseudogene TRBV3-2) with TRBJ1-2; a possible D gene is TRBD1 (6 bases). V lost 4 bases, J lost 3 bases, and 12 bases lay in between. CDR3 size: 14 residues. Germline CDR1 is LGHDT and CDR2 is YNNKEL (reference sequence). CDR3 nucleotides: TGTGCCAGCAGCCCACAGGGCCGGGACTATGGCTACACCTTC. It encodes CASSPQGRDYGYTF.